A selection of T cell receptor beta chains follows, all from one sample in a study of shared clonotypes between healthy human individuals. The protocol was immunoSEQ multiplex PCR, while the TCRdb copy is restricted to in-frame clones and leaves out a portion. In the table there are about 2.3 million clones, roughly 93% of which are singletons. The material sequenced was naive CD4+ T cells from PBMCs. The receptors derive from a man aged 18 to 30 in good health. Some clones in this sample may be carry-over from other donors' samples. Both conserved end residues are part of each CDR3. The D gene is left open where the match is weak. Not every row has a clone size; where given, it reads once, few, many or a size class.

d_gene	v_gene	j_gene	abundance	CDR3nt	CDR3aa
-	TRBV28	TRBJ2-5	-	TGTGCCAGCAGTTTATGGGACTCCGAAGAGACCCAGTACTTC	CASSLWDSEETQYF
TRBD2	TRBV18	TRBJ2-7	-	TGTGCCAGCTCACCCGGGACTAGACACTACGAGCAGTACTTC	CASSPGTRHYEQYF
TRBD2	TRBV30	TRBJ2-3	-	TGTGCCTGGTCCAAGGGAGGGGTGGGGGATACGCAGTATTTT	CAWSKGGVGDTQYF
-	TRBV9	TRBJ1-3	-	TGTGCCAGCAGCCAGATTAACTCTGGAAACACCATATATTTT	CASSQINSGNTIYF
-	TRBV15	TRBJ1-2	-	TGTGCCACCAGCAGAGATTCAGGGTCTAACTATGGCTACACCTTC	CATSRDSGSNYGYTF
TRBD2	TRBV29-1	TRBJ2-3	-	TGCAGCGTTCTAGCGGGAGGCACAGATACGCAGTATTTT	CSVLAGGTDTQYF
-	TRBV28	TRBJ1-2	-	TGTGCCAGCAGTTTATTAGGGGACTATGGCTACACCTTC	CASSLLGDYGYTF
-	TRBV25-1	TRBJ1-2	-	TGTGCCAGCAGTGAGGGGTCAGGGGCCTATGGCTACACCTTC	CASSEGSGAYGYTF
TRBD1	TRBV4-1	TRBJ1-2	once	TGCGCCAGCAGCCAAGCCGACAGGGTAGGTGGCTACACCTTC	CASSQADRVGGYTF
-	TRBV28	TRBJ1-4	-	TGTGCCAGCAGTTTGGCAGGGGCGGTCGGTGAAAAACTGTTTTTT	CASSLAGAVGEKLFF
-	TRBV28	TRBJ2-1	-	TGTGCCAGCAGTTCTCGACCGCCGCTCAATTACAATGAGCAGTTCTTC	CASSSRPPLNYNEQFF
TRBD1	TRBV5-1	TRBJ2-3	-	TGCGCCAGCAGCCCAGCTGGTACAGGGGCCACAGATACGCAGTATTTT	CASSPAGTGATDTQYF
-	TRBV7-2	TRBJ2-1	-	TGTGCCAGCAGCCCCCGGACAGTCCACGATAATGAGCAGTTCTTC	CASSPRTVHDNEQFF
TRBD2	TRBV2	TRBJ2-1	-	TGTGCCTCAACGGCTAGCGGGAGCCATGAGCAGTTCTTC	CASTASGSHEQFF
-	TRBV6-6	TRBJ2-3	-	TGTGCCAGCAGCGGGACCGCAGATACGCAGTATTTT	CASSGTADTQYF
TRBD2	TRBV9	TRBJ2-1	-	TGTGCCAGCAGCGTACGCGGAGCGGGGAGGTACAATGAGCAGTTCTTC	CASSVRGAGRYNEQFF
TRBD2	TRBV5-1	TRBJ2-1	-	TGCGCCAGCAGCTTGGTAGGACTAGCGGGAGTGAGTGAGCAGTTCTTC	CASSLVGLAGVSEQFF
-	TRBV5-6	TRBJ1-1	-	TGTGCCAGCAGCTTAGGACCGGGGATGGGCACTGAAGCTTTCTTT	CASSLGPGMGTEAFF
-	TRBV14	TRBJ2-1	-	TGTGCCAGCAGCCAAGGTCCGCTAGCAGGGAATGAGCAGTTCTTC	CASSQGPLAGNEQFF
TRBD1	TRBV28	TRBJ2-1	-	TGTGCCAGTCTTAAGGGGGGGACAGGGCCATACAATGAGCAGTTCTTC	CASLKGGTGPYNEQFF
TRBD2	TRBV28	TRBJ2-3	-	TGTGCCAGCAGTTCACGCCTTGCGGGAGGTGGGGCAGATACGCAGTATTTT	CASSSRLAGGGADTQYF
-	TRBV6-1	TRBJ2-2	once	TGTGCCAGCAAACAAGTTAACCCGGGGGAGCTGTTTTTT	CASKQVNPGELFF
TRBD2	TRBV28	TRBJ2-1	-	TGTGCCAGCAGTCGGACAGCCGGGACTAGATGGGATGAGCAGTTCTTC	CASSRTAGTRWDEQFF
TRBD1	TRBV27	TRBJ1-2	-	TGTGCCAGCAGGCGACAGGGGGCGGGAGTTGGGTATGGCTACACCTTC	CASRRQGAGVGYGYTF
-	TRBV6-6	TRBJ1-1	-	TGTGCCAGCAGTTACGAGCGGGGTCCTGAAGCTTTCTTT	CASSYERGPEAFF
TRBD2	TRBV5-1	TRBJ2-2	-	TGCGCCAGCAGCTTGGTCCCTAGCGGGAGGGGCACCGGGGAGCTGTTTTTT	CASSLVPSGRGTGELFF
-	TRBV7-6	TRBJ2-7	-	TGTGCCAGCAGCTTAGCTCCCCCCGACAGTGCCGCCTACGAGCAGTACTTC	CASSLAPPDSAAYEQYF
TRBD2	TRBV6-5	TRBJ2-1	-	TGTGCCAGCAGTTACTCCAGCGGGAGAGCCAATGAGCAGTTCTTC	CASSYSSGRANEQFF
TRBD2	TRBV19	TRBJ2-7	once	TGTGCCAGTAGTAGGACCATAGCGGGAGGGTCCTACGAGCAGTACTTC	CASSRTIAGGSYEQYF
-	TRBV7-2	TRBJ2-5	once	TGTGCCAGCAGTAGAGCGAACCAAGAGACCCAGTACTTC	CASSRANQETQYF
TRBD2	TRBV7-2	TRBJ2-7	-	TGTGCCAGCAGCATAACGGCGGGGGGCTACGAGCAGTACTTC	CASSITAGGYEQYF
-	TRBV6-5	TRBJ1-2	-	TGTGCCAGCAGTTGGTCCCAGGGTAGCTATGGCTACACCTTC	CASSWSQGSYGYTF
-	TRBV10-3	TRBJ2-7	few	TGTGCCACGGGGCTTCTCAACGAGCAGTACTTC	CATGLLNEQYF
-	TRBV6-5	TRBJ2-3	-	TGTGCCAGCAGTAATACACATGATACGCAGTATTTT	CASSNTHDTQYF
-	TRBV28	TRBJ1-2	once	TGTGCCAGCAGTTCCCCTCCAGGGCAAAATGGCTACACCTTC	CASSSPPGQNGYTF
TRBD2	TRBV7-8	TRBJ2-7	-	TGTGCCAGCAGCTCCGCCACTAGCGAGAGCTACGAGCAGTACTTC	CASSSATSESYEQYF
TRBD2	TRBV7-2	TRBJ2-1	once	TGTGCCAGCAGCTCCGGGACTAGCGGGAGGGATAATGAGCAGTTCTTC	CASSSGTSGRDNEQFF
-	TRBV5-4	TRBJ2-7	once	TGTGCCGGGGCCACTTATGGGGTCTACGAGCAGTACTTC	CAGATYGVYEQYF
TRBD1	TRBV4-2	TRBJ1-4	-	TGTGCCAGCAGCCAACGAACAGGGGAGGAAAAACTGTTTTTT	CASSQRTGEEKLFF
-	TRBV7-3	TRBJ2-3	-	TGTGCCAGCAGCCAAGGGACTAGCACAGATACGCAGTATTTT	CASSQGTSTDTQYF
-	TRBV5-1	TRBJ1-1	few	TGCGCCAGCAGCTTGGACGGTGTGAACACTGAAGCTTTCTTT	CASSLDGVNTEAFF
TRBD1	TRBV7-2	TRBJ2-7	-	TGTGCCAGCAGCCTCTACGCGGGACAGGGCTACGAGCAGTACTTC	CASSLYAGQGYEQYF
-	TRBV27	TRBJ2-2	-	TGTGCCAGCGGTATTAGGAGGGCACTTAACACCGGGGAGCTGTTTTTT	CASGIRRALNTGELFF
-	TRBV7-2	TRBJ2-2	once	TGTGCCAGCAGCCCGGGGGCCGGCACCGGGGAGCTGTTTTTT	CASSPGAGTGELFF
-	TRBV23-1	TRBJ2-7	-	TGCGCCAGCAGTCAAGCCGCCCGGGACCAATACTCCTACGAGCAGTACTTC	CASSQAARDQYSYEQYF
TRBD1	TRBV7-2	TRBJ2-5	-	TGTGCCAGCAGCTTAAACAGGGGGCAAGAGACCCAGTACTTC	CASSLNRGQETQYF
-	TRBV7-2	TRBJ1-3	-	TGTGCCAGCACTGTGGGGGGCTCTGGAAACACCATATATTTT	CASTVGGSGNTIYF
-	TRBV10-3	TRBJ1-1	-	TGTGCCATCAGTGACACGGAGGGCGGGGGCACTGAAGCTTTCTTT	CAISDTEGGGTEAFF